This T cell receptor beta chain stems from a study of T-cell reconstitution after alpha-beta-depleted transplantation in children listed by TCRdb under 2016. Broadly, across the study: Using TCR repertoire profiling, the study followed T-cell immune reconstitution in a quantitative way in children after TCRalphabeta/CD19-depleted allogeneic hematopoietic cell transplantation. General findings and caveats noted by the study authors: In some patients, the high TCRbeta diversity seen at day 60 was put down to recipient T cells and intrathymic progenitors that had survived conditioning. The apparently early recovery of alphabetaT-cell counts about two months after transplant reportedly depended on only several hundred rapidly expanded clones that came from non-depleted graft cells. Over subsequent months, a decline in hyperexpanded clone frequencies was noted, and after one year, T-cell counts and TCRbeta diversity were mostly ascribed to newly produced T cells.

Read against the paper, the sample's treatment or condition label means: allogeneic hematopoietic cell transplantation with graft depleted of TCRalphabeta T cells and CD19 B cells. Transplant recipients were children who received TCRalphabeta/CD19-depleted allogeneic hematopoietic cell grafts. In regard to this clonotype: The clone's antigen remains unknown. No base quality values were provided; no much bigger clone lies one nucleotide off.

Receptors were amplified or captured by PCR. The listed sequencing device is Illumina HiSeq 2500. To normalize quantification of the TCRbeta repertoire, the TCR libraries were built with molecular barcoding that relied on unique molecular identifiers. TCRdb passed the public sequencing reads through fastp at Q25 and MiXCR, retaining productive beta sequences. Each CDR3 protein appears once, grouped with its most common genes and DNA. The sample data list 700,000 or so distinct CDR3 sequences, and about 12% of these were observed just once. Jointly, the top ten make up roughly 0.84% of the sample. Sequencing was performed on PBMCs, taken before TCRalphabeta/CD19-depleted stem cell transplant. The sequence came from a girl aged 2-10 years with congenital amegakaryocytic thrombocytopenia, due to receive a stem cell transplant.

The CDR3 region: CASSLISGTAYQETQYF. The DNA is TGCGCCAGCAGCCTGATTTCCGGGACAGCGTACCAAGAGACCCAGTACTTC. The chain is assembled from TRBV5-1 and TRBJ2-5; 7 bases in the middle match TRBD1. Counted from cysteine to phenylalanine, this CDR3 has 17 amino acids. Here the CDR3 DNA is all that survives: 51 bases in frame from base 1. From V the trimming removes 4 bases and from J it removes 0 bases, while the gene matches leave 12 bases of the junction unaccounted for. CDR1 and CDR2, looked up from the germline V gene, are SGHRS and YFSETQ.